These T cell receptor beta chains were read from a single sample in a study of technical replicates of blood from a handful of donors. Only in-frame clones appear in the TCRdb table, and some are missing; sequencing was by immunoSEQ multiplex PCR. The table includes about 84,000 clones, approximately 97% detected once. The sample comprised T cells isolated from PBMCs. The receptor set was obtained from a human donor in good health. Both conserved end residues are part of each CDR3. The order of the fields is J gene, clone size, V gene, D gene, CDR3 DNA, CDR3 protein. D genes are given only for firm matches. Clone sizes are given selectively: once, few, many, or a class where the clone is expanded.

TRBJ1-2,NA,TRBV28,NA,TGTGCCAGCAGTCCGGGACTCGGCGGCTACACCTTC,CASSPGLGGYTF
TRBJ1-2,NA,TRBV28,NA,TGTGCCAGCAGGCTGACAGCTAACTATGGCTACACCTTC,CASRLTANYGYTF
TRBJ2-3,NA,TRBV5-6,TRBD2,TGTGCCAGCAGCTGGTTAGCGGGGAGCCCCACAGATACGCAGTATTTT,CASSWLAGSPTDTQYF
TRBJ2-1,NA,TRBV5-1,TRBD2,TGCGCCAGCAGCTTTCGTACTAGCGGGAGGATAGGTGATGAGCAGTTCTTC,CASSFRTSGRIGDEQFF
TRBJ2-7,NA,TRBV10-1,NA,TGCGCCAGCGGGGACAACTCCTACGAGCAGTACTTC,CASGDNSYEQYF
TRBJ2-4,NA,TRBV7-8,TRBD2,TGTGCCAGCACAGCGAATGCGGGAGTAGCCAAAAACATTCAGTACTTC,CASTANAGVAKNIQYF
TRBJ1-1,NA,TRBV2,TRBD1,TGTGCCAGCAGTTGGACAGGGAACACTGAAGCTTTCTTT,CASSWTGNTEAFF
TRBJ1-1,NA,TRBV6-5,TRBD1,TGTGCCAGCAGCTCCGGGACAGGGGTTTGGACTGAAGCTTTCTTT,CASSSGTGVWTEAFF
TRBJ1-1,once,TRBV28,NA,TGTGCCAGCAGTGAAATGACAGACTCGAACACTGAAGCTTTCTTT,CASSEMTDSNTEAFF
TRBJ1-5,NA,TRBV19,TRBD1,TGTGCCAGTAGCGGGACAGGGGGAAGTCAGCCCCAGCATTTT,CASSGTGGSQPQHF
TRBJ1-1,NA,TRBV5-4,TRBD1,TGTGCCATCCGCGGACAGGGGGTGAGGAACACTGAAGCTTTCTTT,CAIRGQGVRNTEAFF
TRBJ2-1,NA,TRBV4-2,TRBD2,TGTGCCAGCAGCCACGTAGCGGGATCTTCAAGTGGTTCCTACAATGAGCAGTTCTTC,CASSHVAGSSSGSYNEQFF
TRBJ2-1,NA,TRBV7-6,TRBD2,TGTGCCAGCAGCTTTAGGCCGACTAGCGGGAGGGCATATGAGCAGTTCTTC,CASSFRPTSGRAYEQFF
TRBJ2-1,NA,TRBV7-3,NA,TGTGCCAGCAGCCCTAGCCAATACAATGAGCAGTTCTTC,CASSPSQYNEQFF
TRBJ2-2,NA,TRBV29-1,TRBD2,TGCAGCGTTGCAAAACTAGCGGCTAACACCGGGGAGCTGTTTTTT,CSVAKLAANTGELFF
TRBJ1-1,NA,TRBV7-9,NA,TGTGCCAGCAGCTTCCCACAGGGACCAGCTTTCTTT,CASSFPQGPAFF
TRBJ2-5,NA,TRBV4-1,NA,TGCGCCAGCAGCCCAACGACCTTAGAGGGGACCCAGTACTTC,CASSPTTLEGTQYF
TRBJ1-3,NA,TRBV2,TRBD1,TGTGCCGTCACCGGGACAGCTAGCTCTCGAAACACCATATATTTT,CAVTGTASSRNTIYF
TRBJ1-5,NA,TRBV6-1,NA,TGTGCCAGCAGTGAACCGGGATATAGCAATCAGCCCCAGCATTTT,CASSEPGYSNQPQHF
TRBJ2-1,NA,TRBV7-6,TRBD1,TGTGCCAGCAGCCTTCCTCGAGCCGGGACAGATGACAATGAGCAGTTCTTC,CASSLPRAGTDDNEQFF
TRBJ1-2,NA,TRBV11-2,NA,TGTGCCAGCAGCTCCGGAGACCTCTATGGCTACACCTTC,CASSSGDLYGYTF
TRBJ1-1,NA,TRBV10-1,TRBD1,TGCGCCAGCAGCGGGACAGGGGGCCTCACTGAAGCTTTCTTT,CASSGTGGLTEAFF
TRBJ1-1,NA,TRBV11-2,NA,TGTGCCAGCAGCTTTCCCACTATCTTGGAGAACACTGAAGCTTTCTTT,CASSFPTILENTEAFF
TRBJ1-1,NA,TRBV12-5,TRBD1,TGTGCTAGTGGTTTGGTACAGGGGGAGCCTGAAGCTTTCTTT,CASGLVQGEPEAFF
TRBJ2-7,NA,TRBV14,TRBD2,TGTGCCAGCAGCCAAGATACTAGCGGCGCCTACGAGCAGTACTTC,CASSQDTSGAYEQYF
TRBJ2-2,NA,TRBV14,NA,TGTGCCAGCAGCCCTCAGGGCCCCGGGGAGCTGTTTTTT,CASSPQGPGELFF
TRBJ2-5,few,TRBV6-1,NA,TGTGCCAGCAGTGAAAGTGCCCGGGTGTCAGAGACCCAGTACTTC,CASSESARVSETQYF
TRBJ2-7,NA,TRBV29-1,TRBD2,TGCAGCGTTGTGACTAGCGGAGTTAATAGGGACGAGCAGTACTTC,CSVVTSGVNRDEQYF
TRBJ2-1,NA,TRBV29-1,NA,TGCAGCGTTGAAATACTAGTCTACAATGAGCAGTTCTTC,CSVEILVYNEQFF
TRBJ1-5,NA,TRBV19,NA,TGTGCCAGTAGTATAGGCAGTTTTCAGCCCCAGCATTTT,CASSIGSFQPQHF
TRBJ2-2,NA,TRBV6-5,NA,TGTGCCAGCAGTTACCCGGACAGAGCGAACACCGGGGAGCTGTTTTTT,CASSYPDRANTGELFF
TRBJ1-1,NA,TRBV19,NA,TGTGCCAGTGCATCGGGAAACCTTATCCCGAACACTGAAGCTTTCTTT,CASASGNLIPNTEAFF
TRBJ2-1,NA,TRBV10-1,NA,TGCGCCAACGCCCGAGGAGGCAGGGGAAATGAGCAGTTCTTC,CANARGGRGNEQFF
TRBJ2-1,NA,TRBV6-4,TRBD2,TGTGCCAGCAGTAGGGCTAGCGGGAGTGGTGAGCAGTTCTTC,CASSRASGSGEQFF
TRBJ2-7,once,TRBV19,TRBD2,TGTGCCAGTAGTATAGATCTAGCGGGGGGCGGAAACTACGAGCAGTACTTC,CASSIDLAGGGNYEQYF
TRBJ2-1,NA,TRBV14,TRBD2,TGTGCCAGCAGCCAAGTGTCTAGCGGGAGGGTAAGATACAATGAGCAGTTCTTC,CASSQVSSGRVRYNEQFF
TRBJ1-4,NA,TRBV6-5,TRBD1,TGTGCCAGCAGCTCTCCCCAGGGGGCAGGGAAACTGTTTTTT,CASSSPQGAGKLFF
TRBJ2-7,NA,TRBV27,NA,TGTGCCAGCAGTTTATTGGGCACCACCGAGCAGTACTTC,CASSLLGTTEQYF
TRBJ2-4,NA,TRBV27,NA,TGTGCCAGCAGCAGAGGACAGAGCGAAAACATTCAGTACTTC,CASSRGQSENIQYF
TRBJ2-7,NA,TRBV6-4,NA,TGTGCCAGCCGGGTTAGACCAACTACCTACGAGCAGTACTTC,CASRVRPTTYEQYF
TRBJ2-2,NA,TRBV10-3,NA,TGTGCCATCAGTGATTTCGGGGGCACCGGGGAGCTGTTTTTT,CAISDFGGTGELFF
TRBJ1-2,NA,TRBV28,NA,TGTGCCAGCAGTCTACCAACTCTCGACAGCTATGGCTACACCTTC,CASSLPTLDSYGYTF
TRBJ2-5,NA,TRBV19,TRBD2,TGTGCCACCAAGCGGACTAGCGGGGGCAAAGAGACCCAGTACTTC,CATKRTSGGKETQYF
TRBJ1-2,NA,TRBV28,NA,TGTGCCACCAAAAACCCGGGACACCTTTTGGGCTACACCTTC,CATKNPGHLLGYTF
TRBJ1-5,NA,TRBV2,NA,TGTGCCAGCAGTCCCGCGGGGAACGATCAGCCCCAGCATTTT,CASSPAGNDQPQHF
TRBJ1-3,once,TRBV28,NA,TGTGCCAGCAGTTGGACTGCCAGCTCTGGAAACACCATATATTTT,CASSWTASSGNTIYF
TRBJ2-1,NA,TRBV7-2,TRBD2,TGTGCCAGCAGCCCGCGACTAGCGGGAGGGGGCAATGAGCAGTTCTTC,CASSPRLAGGGNEQFF
TRBJ1-1,few,TRBV5-1,TRBD1,TGCGCCAGCAGCTTGCGTACAGGGGGCACTGAAGCTTTCTTT,CASSLRTGGTEAFF
TRBJ2-1,NA,TRBV27,TRBD2,TGTGCCAGCTACGCCCTCGCATCGGGAGGCTCCTACAATGAGCAGTTCTTC,CASYALASGGSYNEQFF
TRBJ2-5,NA,TRBV13,NA,TGTGCCAGCAGCCACTCTCCGGTAGAGGAGACCCAGTACTTC,CASSHSPVEETQYF
TRBJ2-3,NA,TRBV5-4,TRBD1,TGTGCCAGCAGCTCAGGACAGGCCGCTAGCACAGATACGCAGTATTTT,CASSSGQAASTDTQYF
TRBJ2-5,NA,TRBV27,TRBD2,TGTGCCAGCAGTTTATCGAGCCTAGCGGGACAAGAGACCCAGTACTTC,CASSLSSLAGQETQYF
TRBJ1-2,once,TRBV5-6,NA,TGTGCCAGCAGCTTAATCGACAATAAGGGCTACACCTTC,CASSLIDNKGYTF
TRBJ2-7,NA,TRBV15,NA,TGTGCCACCAGCAGTGGGGGGGCCTGGGAGCAGTACTTC,CATSSGGAWEQYF
TRBJ2-5,NA,TRBV7-9,NA,TGTGCCAGCAGCTTAGGCTCCGGGGGGCGAGAGACCCAGTACTTC,CASSLGSGGRETQYF
TRBJ2-7,NA,TRBV27,TRBD1,TGTGCCAGCATGGGACAGGGGGTCTACGAGCAGTACTTC,CASMGQGVYEQYF
TRBJ1-5,NA,TRBV12-5,TRBD1,TGTGCTAGTGGTTTGGTCGTTAAGGACAGGGCCCTCGGTCAGCCCCAGCATTTT,CASGLVVKDRALGQPQHF
TRBJ2-7,NA,TRBV29-1,NA,TGCAGCGTTGGGCGCGGGCTATCCTACGAGCAGTACTTC,CSVGRGLSYEQYF